The sequence of this T cell receptor beta chain was determined in a study of blood T cell repertoires in COVID-19. V lost 6 bases and J lost 7, with 15 bases in between. There are 13 residues in the CDR3. CDR1 is SGHAT, CDR2 FQNNGV, per germline. Assay used: immunoSEQ multiplex PCR; TCRdb lists only in-frame clones, some missing. The table has under 80,000 clones, roughly 82% seen once; the top ten hold approximately 12%. The material sequenced was peripheral blood. The chain is built from TRBV11-2 and TRBJ1-2, with D possibly matching TRBD1 (5 bases). The TCR comes from a middle-aged man with acute or convalescent COVID-19. The CDR3 nucleotides read TGTGCCAGCAGGCCCATCGGGGGAGCTGGCTACACCTTC. This gives the protein CASRPIGGAGYTF.